A selection of T cell receptor beta chains follows, all from one sample in a study of PD-L1 blockade in urothelial cancer. Repertoires were generated with immunoSEQ multiplex PCR, while TCRdb's copy carries only in-frame clones and drops some. This sample carries roughly 95,000 clones, roughly 91% of them seen once, and the ten largest clones take more than 1.5%. The specimen comprised PBMCs, sampled around atezolizumab (anti-PD-L1) treatment. The receptors come from a man in his 60s with urothelial cancer. The CDR3 runs from the conserved cysteine through the conserved F or W. A D gene is named only where the DNA matches it firmly. The size field is filled for only some rows; it gives once, few, many or a size class.

d_gene	abundance	v_gene	j_gene	len	CDR3nt	CDR3aa
TRBD1	.	TRBV14	TRBJ2-7	14	TGTGCCAGCAGCCTTGGACAGGGGAATTACGAGCAGTACTTC	CASSLGQGNYEQYF
.	.	TRBV27	TRBJ1-1	15	TGTGCCAGCAGTTTGTTCAGGGGCAGAGGGACTGAAGCTTTCTTT	CASSLFRGRGTEAFF
.	.	TRBV6-5	TRBJ2-7	15	TGTGCCAGCAACGACGGGGCCAGGGGATCCTACGAGCAGTACTTC	CASNDGARGSYEQYF
.	.	TRBV4-3	TRBJ2-4	15	TGCGCCAGCAGCCGGGAACGAGGGACCAAAAACATTCAGTACTTC	CASSRERGTKNIQYF
TRBD1	few	TRBV15	TRBJ2-2	16	TGTGCCACCAGCGGAGGACAGGGGGCTCTGGCCGGGGAGCTGTTTTTT	CATSGGQGALAGELFF
.	.	TRBV7-9	TRBJ2-7	14	TGTGCCAGCAGCTTAGGGTTGAGCTCCTACGAGCAGTACTTC	CASSLGLSSYEQYF
.	.	TRBV5-4	TRBJ2-2	15	TGTGCCAGCAGCTCTAGGGTGGATAGCGCCGGGGAGCTGTTTTTT	CASSSRVDSAGELFF
TRBD1	.	TRBV10-1	TRBJ1-1	15	TGCGCCAGCAGTGAAGCGACAGGGTCCTTCACTGAAGCTTTCTTT	CASSEATGSFTEAFF
.	.	TRBV11-3	TRBJ2-3	15	TGTGCCAGCAGCTTAGATTTGCAGGGTCCAGATACGCAGTATTTT	CASSLDLQGPDTQYF
.	.	TRBV18	TRBJ1-1	14	TGTGCCAGCTCACCGCGCAGGGGAATCACTGAAGCTTTCTTT	CASSPRRGITEAFF
.	.	TRBV25-1	TRBJ2-5	14	TGTGCCAGCACGTACTGGGGGGAGCAAGAGACCCAGTACTTC	CASTYWGEQETQYF
.	.	TRBV19	TRBJ1-3	15	TGTGCCAGTAGTTATTCCACAGGGTCATCCGGCACCATATATTTT	CASSYSTGSSGTIYF
.	.	TRBV19	TRBJ1-4	16	TGTGCCAGTAGTATCGAGATTGGTACAACTAATGAAAAACTGTTTTTT	CASSIEIGTTNEKLFF
TRBD1	.	TRBV19	TRBJ2-5	14	TGTGCCAGTAGCACGGGACAGGGGAGAGAGACCCAGTACTTC	CASSTGQGRETQYF
.	.	TRBV29-1	TRBJ2-7	15	TGCAGCGTTGTGGGGGGCCTGGGACAGTCCTACGAGCAGTACTTC	CSVVGGLGQSYEQYF
.	.	TRBV28	TRBJ1-6	16	TGTGCCAGCAGTTTAAGTCGACAGATCTATAATTCACCCCTCCACTTT	CASSLSRQIYNSPLHF
.	once	TRBV5-1	TRBJ2-1	14	TGCGCCAGCAGCTTGACCCGGGGTATCGATGAGCAGTTCTTC	CASSLTRGIDEQFF
TRBD2	.	TRBV10-3	TRBJ2-5	17	TGTGCCATCAGTGATTTGAGGCTAGCGGGCATGAGGGAGACCCAGTACTTC	CAISDLRLAGMRETQYF
TRBD2	.	TRBV5-4	TRBJ2-3	18	TGCGCCAGCAGCCAAGATCTCAGCGGGGGGCTTCTCACAGATACGCAGTATTTT	CASSQDLSGGLLTDTQYF
.	.	TRBV7-5	TRBJ2-1	14	TGTGCCAGAAGCAGCGGGAGAGACCACAATGAGCAGTTCTTC	CARSSGRDHNEQFF
TRBD2	.	TRBV2	TRBJ2-3	13	TGTGCCAGCAGGGAGACTAGCGCAGATACGCAGTATTTT	CASRETSADTQYF
.	.	TRBV30	TRBJ2-5	12	TGTGCCTGGAGTTTGAGTCGGGAGACCCAGTACTTC	CAWSLSRETQYF
.	once	TRBV7-2	TRBJ1-3	14	TGTGCCAGCAGCGCAAGCGGAGGAGGAAACACCATATATTTT	CASSASGGGNTIYF
TRBD1	few	TRBV7-3	TRBJ2-2	17	TGTGCCAGCAGCCCGACGCAGGGGGCGGCGGGGACCGGGGAGCTGTTTTTT	CASSPTQGAAGTGELFF
TRBD1	.	TRBV4-3	TRBJ1-2	15	TGCGCCAGCAGCCGAGCGGGACAGGGGGTAGTTGGCTACACCTTC	CASSRAGQGVVGYTF
.	.	TRBV4-2	TRBJ2-7	14	TGTGCCAGCAGCCAAGGGAGCGGCCCCTACGAGCAGTACTTC	CASSQGSGPYEQYF
TRBD1	.	TRBV28	TRBJ1-2	16	TGTGCCAGCAGTCATCAACCGGGACAGGGGGCGAGGGGCTACACCTTC	CASSHQPGQGARGYTF
.	.	TRBV29-1	TRBJ2-3	14	TGCAGCGTTGAACAGGGCGGTTGGACAGATACGCAGTATTTT	CSVEQGGWTDTQYF
TRBD2	.	TRBV30	TRBJ2-7	13	TGTGCCTGGAGTTTCGCGGGGGCCTACGAGCAGTACTTC	CAWSFAGAYEQYF
.	.	TRBV16	TRBJ1-1	13	TGTGCCAGCAGGCAAGCGGGGGTCACTGAAGCTTTCTTT	CASRQAGVTEAFF
.	.	TRBV6-5	TRBJ2-7	13	TGTGCCAGCAGTTATGGCATGCAATACGAGCAGTACTTC	CASSYGMQYEQYF
TRBD2	once	TRBV28	TRBJ2-1	14	TGTGCCACGCAAACTAGCGGCACCTACAATGAGCAGTTCTTC	CATQTSGTYNEQFF
.	.	TRBV12-5	TRBJ2-5	13	TGTGCTAGTGGTCCCTCGGGGCAAGAGACCCAGTACTTC	CASGPSGQETQYF
.	.	TRBV6-8	TRBJ2-5	13	TGTGCCAGCACCTGGGGGGAACAAGAGACCCAGTACTTC	CASTWGEQETQYF
.	.	TRBV6-5	TRBJ1-2	11	TGTGCCAGCAGTTTCAGGGATGGCTACACCTTC	CASSFRDGYTF
.	.	TRBV7-9	TRBJ2-7	15	TGTGCCAGCAGCCAGCCAGGTTATGGGTCCCACGAGCAGTACTTC	CASSQPGYGSHEQYF
.	.	TRBV5-1	TRBJ2-1	16	TGCGCCAGCACCCTGGACGGGATGACACCCTACAATGAGCAGTTCTTC	CASTLDGMTPYNEQFF
.	.	TRBV5-1	TRBJ1-1	13	TGCGCCAGCAGCTTTGCGGGGGGGACTGAAGCTTTCTTT	CASSFAGGTEAFF
.	.	TRBV18	TRBJ2-1	13	TGTGCCAGCTCACCAAGCTCTACTAGTGAGCAGTTCTTC	CASSPSSTSEQFF
TRBD2	.	TRBV29-1	TRBJ2-3	13	TGCAGCGTTGATAGGACTAGCGCAGATACGCAGTATTTT	CSVDRTSADTQYF
TRBD2	few	TRBV7-9	TRBJ2-1	15	TGTGCCAGCAGCTTCACTAGCGGGAGTCCCAATGAGCAGTTCTTC	CASSFTSGSPNEQFF
.	few	TRBV27	TRBJ1-2	13	TGTGCCAGCAGTTGGTCCCCTTCGGCCGGGTTCACCTTC	CASSWSPSAGFTF
TRBD2	few	TRBV30	TRBJ2-5	14	TGTGCCTGGAGTGTGACGGGAGGTCTGGAGACCCAGTACTTC	CAWSVTGGLETQYF
TRBD1	.	TRBV5-4	TRBJ2-3	14	TGTGCCAGCAGCGCGGACAGGGTCGGGGATACGCAGTATTTT	CASSADRVGDTQYF
TRBD2	.	TRBV9	TRBJ2-1	13	TGTGCCAGCAGCATCGGGACTAGCAATGAGCAGTTCTTC	CASSIGTSNEQFF
.	.	TRBV6-5	TRBJ1-1	14	TGTGCCAGCAGCTCCCTAGGGGCTAGCACTGAAGCTTTCTTT	CASSSLGASTEAFF
TRBD2	.	TRBV5-5	TRBJ2-5	16	TGTGCCAGCAGCGGTACCGGGACTAGCGGGGGGGGGTCCCAGTACTTC	CASSGTGTSGGGSQYF
.	.	TRBV7-3	TRBJ2-2	14	TGTGCCAGCAGCTTACAGGGAACCACCGGGGAGCTGTTTTTT	CASSLQGTTGELFF
TRBD1	.	TRBV13	TRBJ2-5	12	TGTGCCAGCAGCTCCAGGGGGGAGACCCAGTACTTC	CASSSRGETQYF
TRBD2	.	TRBV2	TRBJ2-1	17	TGTGCCAGCAGTCAGCGGACTAGCCTACCTCGATGGAGTGAGCAGTTCTTC	CASSQRTSLPRWSEQFF
TRBD1	.	TRBV6-5	TRBJ1-5	14	TGTGCCAGCAGACCCCGACAGGGGGATCAGCCCCAGCATTTT	CASRPRQGDQPQHF
.	.	TRBV28	TRBJ2-2	10	TGTGCCACCTCCACCGGGGAGCTGTTTTTT	CATSTGELFF
TRBD1	.	TRBV5-1	TRBJ2-5	16	TGCGCCAGCAGCTTGGGTCGGGACAGTGGGGGAGAGACCCAGTACTTC	CASSLGRDSGGETQYF
.	.	TRBV7-9	TRBJ1-1	15	TGTGCCAGCAGCTTCGACGGACAGATGAACACTGAAGCTTTCTTT	CASSFDGQMNTEAFF
.	.	TRBV19	TRBJ1-1	16	TGTGCCAGTAGCAAAGGCCAGGGGTTGAGGGACACTGAAGCTTTCTTT	CASSKGQGLRDTEAFF
.	.	TRBV4-1	TRBJ2-5	16	TGCGCCAGCAGCCAAGATAGACTGAATGGAGGGGAGACCCAGTACTTC	CASSQDRLNGGETQYF
TRBD2	.	TRBV19	TRBJ2-7	14	TGTGCCAGTAGTAGGACTAGCGGGAGTTACGAGCAGTACTTC	CASSRTSGSYEQYF
TRBD1	.	TRBV7-2	TRBJ2-7	14	TGTGCCAGCAGCCCAGGGACAGGGGTGCGGGAGCAGTACTTC	CASSPGTGVREQYF